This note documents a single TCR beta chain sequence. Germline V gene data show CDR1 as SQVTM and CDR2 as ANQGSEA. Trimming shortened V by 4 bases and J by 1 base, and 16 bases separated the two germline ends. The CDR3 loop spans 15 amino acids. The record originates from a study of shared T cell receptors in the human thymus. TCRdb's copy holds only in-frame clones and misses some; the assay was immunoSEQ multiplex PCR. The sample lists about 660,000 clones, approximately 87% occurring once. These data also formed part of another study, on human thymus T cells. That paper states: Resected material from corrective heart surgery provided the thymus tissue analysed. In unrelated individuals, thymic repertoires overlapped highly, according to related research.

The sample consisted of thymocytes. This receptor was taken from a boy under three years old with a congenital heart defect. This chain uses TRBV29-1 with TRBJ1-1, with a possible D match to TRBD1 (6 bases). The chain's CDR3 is CSVVFGGAGNTEAFF. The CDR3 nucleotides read TGCAGCGTTGTATTCGGGGGGGCCGGGAACACTGAAGCTTTCTTT.